The source of this T cell receptor (beta chain) is a study of response to subunit inactivated influenza vaccine (dated by TCRdb to between 2018 and 2020). Concerning the study at large: To follow how T cells responded to a trivalent subunit inactivated influenza vaccine, the researchers relied on deep quantitative profiling of the T cell receptor repertoire. Overall results and qualifications from the work: The authors proposed that each seasonal influenza vaccination may bring in only a limited number of new T cells.

To prepare the library, RT-PCR was applied. The reads were generated on an Illumina HiSeq 2500. TCRdb took the public reads, trimmed them with fastp at Q25, ran MiXCR for clone calling and kept in-frame beta chains. All rows with the same CDR3 protein become a single entry with the most common DNA and genes. This sample is represented by just over 300,000 distinct CDR3 sequences; 21% of them were singletons. The top ten constitute roughly a tenth of the sample. This clonotype was counted only a few times. Its recognized antigen is unknown. It has no much larger one-base neighbor in the sample; base qualities were not kept. The cysteine opens and the phenylalanine closes a CDR3 of 16 amino acids. Solely the CDR3 DNA is kept, with 48 bases framed from the first base. Compared with germline, V lacks 3 bases and J lacks 3 bases; bases without a gene match: 13. In the germline V gene (reference sequence), CDR1 corresponds to DFQATT and CDR2 to SNEGSKA.

The chain couples TRBV20-1 to TRBJ1-1; TRBD1 aligns with 7 central bases. The receptor was derived from a man between 50 and 70 years old who received an inactivated influenza vaccine. Donor details come from another sample of the same person, matched by shared clones. The source was PBMCs from blood, collected approximately 22 months after vaccination. CDR3 protein: CSASSTGQGGHTEAFF. The sequenced DNA: TGCAGTGCTAGTTCGACGGGGCAGGGGGGTCACACTGAAGCTTTCTTT.